This T cell receptor (beta chain) is from a study of cytomegalovirus exposure and HLA in healthy donors listed by TCRdb under 2017. Notes on the research overall: An earlier analysis of 587 of the donors reported around 280 Gb of sequence data and 95 million to 120 million unique TCR beta sequences obtained from about 179 million T cells. An early release that covered about 600 HLA-typed donors contained 250 to 350 gigabases of sequencing data and 80 million or so unique TCR sequences. The genetic ancestry cluster associated with self-reported Caucasian donors included 81% of the roughly 400 genotyped donors. The study was designed to test whether signatures of past pathogen exposure could be identified by cataloging public T cell receptors. Using immunosequencing, the study profiled T cell repertoires from about 650 subjects and related those repertoires to cytomegalovirus serostatus. Besides the first cohort of around 700 subjects, a separate validation cohort made up of over a hundred different subjects was used. To predict cytomegalovirus infection status, the study combined high-throughput TCR immunosequencing, statistical association of individual TCRs with disease status, and machine learning. A later analysis re-examined previously published TCR beta repertoires from roughly 650 donors and added high-resolution HLA genotyping to investigate patterns of TCR occurrence. Rather than using new phenotypic data, the later analysis identified candidate immune exposures from TCR beta sequences and from how often those sequences occurred across donors. In an earlier analysis of over 550 of the donors, high-throughput TCR beta sequencing was used to judge whether each TCR beta V gene segment behaved as functional or pseudogenic. Donor age, sex, ethnicity and CMV serostatus were collected together with the repertoire data. A later genetic analysis took genome-wide SNP genotypes for about three fifths of the roughly 670 donors and used that subset as a discovery cohort. Every discovery cohort repertoire had been produced on one sequencing platform. Class I and class II HLA loci were covered by the typing at four-digit resolution. Typing coverage differed by locus: A, B, C, DRB1 and DQB1 were typed in roughly 620-630 donors, DQA1 in about 550, DPA1 in over 600, and DPB1 in just under 480. Roughly 5 DR-DQ haplotypes were handled as single units for association and clustering, since linkage in the cohort was strong. Across 300 to 500 genotyped donors of the cohort, an average of about 240,000 unique TCR beta nucleotide sequences per donor were sequenced, and roughly a sixth of those sequences were non-productive. Findings and caveats that apply to the study as a whole: A few of the identified cytomegalovirus-associated TCR beta chains were confirmed in vitro to be specific for cytomegalovirus antigens. For the cohort, immune exposure information was limited to CMV serostatus. In a later analysis, most CMV-associated TCR beta chains were found to appear HLA-restricted, with HLA associations seemingly driven largely by CMV exposure. According to a later analysis, TCR association rates differed among HLA loci, with DRB1 alleles showing the most associated TCRs and HLA-C alleles showing the fewest. This cohort had only TCR beta chains sequenced, and the lack of alpha or paired-chain data limited which features could be detected. The earlier analysis of some 560 of the donors excluded around 17 rarely observed V segments, including chromosome 9 orphons, because counts were too low. In a later genetic analysis, fewer N-insertions in productive TCRs were reported among donors in an Asian-associated ancestry cluster than the 666-donor mean. Assigning TCR associations to individual alleles was difficult when HLA alleles, especially DR and DQ, strongly co-occurred. Linkage disequilibrium might explain the correlated functional status among segregating V segments, but an unknown experimental factor could not be excluded. At a false discovery rate of 0.05, a later analysis linked 16,000 or so TCR beta sequences to specific HLA alleles. According to the authors, the approach could potentially be generalized to other disease states and immunological phenotypes. Roughly uniform sequencing depth across donors was assumed in presence/absence analyses, although this assumption may not hold. A later genetic analysis associated a missense DCLRE1C variant with V-gene and J-gene trimming of TCR beta chains, and an independent cohort replicated the association. In an earlier analysis of more than 500 of the donors, most TCR beta V segments appeared in productive rearrangements about 90% or about 30% of the time, broadly matching IMGT annotations. Some IMGT-functional V segments, including TRBV6-2 and TRBV6-3, could not be distinguished by the 87-base-pair reads and were therefore excluded. Because HLA typing was unavailable for some donors at each locus, only the typed subset was used in association tests. In both the original and validation cohorts, the classifier was reported to diagnose cytomegalovirus status with high specificity and sensitivity. In a later analysis, HLA-associated TCR beta chains were found to be more clonally expanded and to have lower generation probabilities than equally common non-associated chains. A further reported finding was that TCR beta sequences accurately predicted the HLA-A and HLA-B alleles for most subjects in the first cohort. Most TCR sequences were observed very rarely across donors, whereas some public TCRs were present in many individuals. In the study, about 150 TCR beta chains were listed as associated with cytomegalovirus. The sequencing pipeline was judged likely to have produced a cluster of highly shared sequence variants as a technical artifact. Several of the top co-occurrence clusters appeared to be linked to parvovirus B19, influenza, CMV and Epstein-Barr virus, according to a later analysis.

Library construction relied on the immunoSEQ multiplex PCR assay. For the multiplex PCR, a mixture combining 60 forward primers for TCR Vbeta segments and 13 reverse primers for TCR Jbeta segments was used. A multiplex PCR assay on genomic DNA amplified the CDR3 region of rearranged TCR beta genes. Amplified TCR beta libraries were sequenced as 87-base-pair reads on the Illumina HiSeq System. Under the source paper's analysis protocol: A later analysis counted some 74 million unique TCR beta chains across the 650 to 700 repertoires, and around 9.9 million of these chains were shared by at least two donors. Raw reads were error-corrected and collapsed into unique sequences by a nearest-neighbor algorithm in which closely related sequences were merged to remove PCR and sequencing errors. V, D and J gene segments were assigned by aligning CDR3 sequences to IMGT reference sequences. For a sequence to be retained, a match of at least six nucleotides to both a V gene segment and a J gene segment was required. Rearrangements were called productive when the CDR3 lacked stop codons and stayed in frame with V and J; all others were non-productive. Following IMGT convention, CDR3 was defined as the stretch from the second conserved V-encoded cysteine to the conserved J-encoded phenylalanine. The earlier analysis of approximately 590 of the donors excluded any sequence lacking an unambiguous match to a single V gene segment. An earlier analysis of several hundred of the donors classified V segments as functional when productive rearrangements were above 56.7% and as segregating when the standard deviation between donors was above 5%. A statistical classification framework was built for diagnosing cytomegalovirus status from the catalog of TCR beta chain sequences. V and J gene assignment, in a later analysis, came from comparing TCR nucleotide sequences with IMGT/GENE-DB human TR gene sequences. A later analysis assigned CDR3 sequences and most-parsimonious VDJ recombination scenarios with the TCRdist pipeline. In a later analysis, every TCR beta chain was defined by the combination of its CDR3 amino acid sequence and its V-gene family, and reads without a unique V-gene family were dropped. In a later analysis, around 600 highly shared, low-generation-probability nucleotide sequences were removed to address suspected cross-contamination and a sequencing artifact. In a later analysis, a clonal expansion index was calculated for each public chain from normalized within-repertoire ranks of inferred template counts. In a later analysis, generation probabilities were computed using a VDJ recombination model fitted to out-of-frame rearrangements, and the results were checked against IGoR. In a later analysis, TCR-TCR, TCR-HLA and TCR-CMV co-occurrence was scored with hypergeometric tests, and a repertoire-size bias correction was applied to TCR pairs. False discovery rates were estimated in a later analysis by permuting HLA or CMV assignments 20 times. In a later analysis, co-occurring TCRs were grouped using DBSCAN, and TCRdist sequence similarity was added for clustering within HLA-allele-positive subsets. Co-occurrence clustering excluded repertoires with fewer than 30,000 or more than 120,000 public chains, plus five with anomalous nucleotide sharing. TCRdb provides this immuneACCESS table in a form limited to in-frame rearrangements. Some clones are lacking; in checked studies, under half of them reflect an unresolved V gene, and why the rest are absent is not known. V, J and clone size reflect that table, while D and trimming were determined from the DNA. This sample comprises 100,000 to 150,000 clones, roughly four fifths of them detected only once. The ten largest clonotypes hold around 1.9% of the sample.

Counted from cysteine to phenylalanine, this CDR3 has 17 amino acids. Only CDR3 DNA is held: 51 bases, read in frame from base 1. According to the germline V gene, CDR1 reads LGHNA and CDR2 reads YSLEER. Trimmed from V: 0 bases; trimmed from J: 0 bases; junction bases lacking a gene match: 6. Details on this clone: The antigen it binds to is not known. Base qualities were left out, and no much larger clone turns up one base away.

In total, fewer than 750 healthy bone marrow donors made up the cohort. All cohort members were sampled while nominally healthy, although unrecorded immune exposures were likely present. The donor tested CMV seronegative, placing the donor among the 352 seronegative members of the cohort. Every donor gave a peripheral blood sample, and the peripheral blood mononuclear cells from that sample were used for TCR beta sequencing. Genomic DNA extraction from the blood cell samples was performed with the Qiagen DNeasy Blood Extraction Kit. Sequences were obtained from PBMCs. The V and J genes are TRBV4-3 and TRBJ2-3; TRBD2 agrees with 7 junctional bases. This TCR came from a woman aged 50 to 60 in good health and CMV-seronegative. The CDR3 corresponds to CASSQDLPSGSTDTQYF. At the DNA level, the sequence is TGCGCCAGCAGCCAAGATCTTCCTAGCGGTAGCACAGATACGCAGTATTTT.